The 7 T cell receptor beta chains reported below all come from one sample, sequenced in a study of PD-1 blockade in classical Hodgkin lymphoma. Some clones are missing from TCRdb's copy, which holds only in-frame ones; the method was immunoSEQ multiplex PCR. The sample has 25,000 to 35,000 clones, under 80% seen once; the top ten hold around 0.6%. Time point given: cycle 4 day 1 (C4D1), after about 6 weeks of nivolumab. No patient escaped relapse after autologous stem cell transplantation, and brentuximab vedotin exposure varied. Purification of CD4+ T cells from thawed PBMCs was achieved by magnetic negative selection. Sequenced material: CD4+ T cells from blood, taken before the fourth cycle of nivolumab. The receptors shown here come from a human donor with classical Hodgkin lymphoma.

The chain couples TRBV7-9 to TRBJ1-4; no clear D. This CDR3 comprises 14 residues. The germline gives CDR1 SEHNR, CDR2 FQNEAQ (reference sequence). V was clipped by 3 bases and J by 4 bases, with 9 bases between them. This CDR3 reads CASSFGSHNEKLFF. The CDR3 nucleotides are TGTGCCAGCAGCTTTGGCAGCCATAATGAAAAACTGTTTTTT.

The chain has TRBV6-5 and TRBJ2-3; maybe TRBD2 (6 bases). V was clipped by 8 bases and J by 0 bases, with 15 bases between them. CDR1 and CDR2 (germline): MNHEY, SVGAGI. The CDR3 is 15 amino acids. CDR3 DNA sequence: TGTGCCAGCTCGAATAGCGGTACTAGCACAGATACGCAGTATTTT. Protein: CASSNSGTSTDTQYF.

This CDR3 reads CASSYGRGLMNTEAFF. For the CDR3, the DNA is TGTGCCAGCAGTTACGGGAGGGGGCTTATGAACACTGAAGCTTTCTTT. The rearrangement joins TRBV6-6 to TRBJ1-1; 7 nucleotides align to TRBD1. There are 16 residues in the CDR3. Germline V gene lookup returns CDR1 MNHNY and CDR2 SVGAGI (reference sequence). V was clipped by 2 bases and J by 0 bases; unmatched bases: 6.

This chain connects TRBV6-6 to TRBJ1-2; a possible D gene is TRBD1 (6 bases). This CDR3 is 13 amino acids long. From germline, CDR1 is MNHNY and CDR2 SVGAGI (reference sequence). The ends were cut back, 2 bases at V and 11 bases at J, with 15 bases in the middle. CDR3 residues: CASSYGTPTWYTF. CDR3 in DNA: TGTGCCAGCAGTTACGGGACACCCACATGGTACACCTTC.

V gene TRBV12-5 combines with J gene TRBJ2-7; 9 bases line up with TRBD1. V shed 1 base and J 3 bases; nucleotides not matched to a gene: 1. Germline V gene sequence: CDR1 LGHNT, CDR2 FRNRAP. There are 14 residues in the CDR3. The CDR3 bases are TGTGCTAGTGGTTTGGGGACAGGGGACTACGAGCAGTACTTC. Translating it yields CASGLGTGDYEQYF.

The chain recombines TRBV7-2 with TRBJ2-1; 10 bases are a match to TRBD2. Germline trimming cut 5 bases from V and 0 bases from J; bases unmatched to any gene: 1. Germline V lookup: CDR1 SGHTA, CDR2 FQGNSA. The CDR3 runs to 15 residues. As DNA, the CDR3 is TGTGCCAGCAGCCCTAGCGGGAGCTCCTACAATGAGCAGTTCTTC. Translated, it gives CASSPSGSSYNEQFF. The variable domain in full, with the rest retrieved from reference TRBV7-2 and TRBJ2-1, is GAGVSQSPSNKVTEKGKDVELRCDPISGHTALYWYRQSLGQGLEFLIYFQGNSAPDKSGLPSDRFSAERTGGSVSTLTIQRTQQEDSAVYLCASSPSGSSYNEQFFGPGTRLTVL.

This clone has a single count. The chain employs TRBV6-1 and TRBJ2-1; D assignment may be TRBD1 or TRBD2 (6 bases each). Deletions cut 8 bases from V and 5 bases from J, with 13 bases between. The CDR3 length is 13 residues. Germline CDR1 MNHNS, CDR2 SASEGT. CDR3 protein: CASVRRGNNEQFF. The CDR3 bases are TGTGCCAGCGTGCGGAGGGGGAACAATGAGCAGTTCTTC.